This T cell receptor beta chain was captured by sequencing in a study of T-cell reconstitution after alpha-beta-depleted transplantation in children. Trimming shortened V by 6 bases and J by 3 bases, and 20 bases separated the two germline ends. The CDR3 totals 17 residues. Unique molecular identifiers were built into the TCRbeta library. Via MiXCR, TCRdb re-called the PCR reads, giving one row per CDR3 protein. Of about 110,000 distinct CDR3 sequences detected, about 6% appear once; the ten largest clones hold roughly 23%. Whole-study results and caveats: Day-60 TCRbeta diversity that was high in some patients was derived from surviving recipient T cells and thymic progenitors. Expanded graft clones numbering several hundred reportedly gave rise to alpha-beta T cells about two months after transplant.

This clonotype was counted at least ten times. Its target is not known. This receptor was identified in a male patient aged 2-10 years who had a stem cell transplant for acute lymphoblastic leukemia, so the T cells may come from the graft donor. The starting material was PBMCs, mostly from graft donor cells, obtained 360 days after TCRalphabeta/CD19-depleted stem cell transplant. The J gene is TRBJ2-2, the V gene TRBV12-3 or TRBV12-4, with D possibly TRBD1 on 7 matching bases. CDR3 protein: CASSRDKTGRYTGELFF. In DNA, the CDR3 is TGTGCCAGCAGCCGGGATAAGACAGGGAGGTACACCGGGGAGCTGTTTTTT.